This T cell receptor beta chain was identified during a study of identical twins. Whole-study results and caveats: Findings depended on cross-sectional statistics rather than tracking the same donors.

Comment on this clonotype: The target antigen is unknown.

TCRdb reprocessed the 5' RACE reads with MiXCR, giving one entry per CDR3 protein. The repertoire holds 1.5 million to 2 million distinct CDR3 sequences, with roughly 35% as singletons. The trim removed 6 bases at V and 4 bases at J, leaving 5 bases unmatched. The CDR3 extends over 15 amino acids. With no exceptions, donors were healthy Caucasians. The V call is TRBV12-3 or TRBV12-4, the J call TRBJ2-1, with TRBD2 matching 11 bases. The sequenced sample was cord blood. This TCR was sampled from a newborn girl in good health. This chain's CDR3 is CASRTGTSGYNEQFF. The CDR3 DNA reads as TGTGCCAGCAGGACCGGGACTAGCGGTTACAATGAGCAGTTCTTC.